This is a list of T cell receptor beta chains from one sample in a study of Graves' ophthalmopathy and Graves' hyperthyroidism. Each CDR3 protein is one row after TCRdb ran MiXCR on the multiplex PCR reads. The profile covers around 660,000 distinct CDR3 sequences, with about 38% appearing a single time and roughly 3.5% taken by the ten largest. Source material: peripheral blood. The origin of the receptors is an adult man with Graves' ophthalmopathy. CDR3s include the opening cysteine and the closing phenylalanine or tryptophan. Each record gives: CDR3 DNA, CDR3 protein, V gene, D gene, J gene, clone size. A D gene is named only where the DNA matches it firmly. Rows may omit the clone size; those that give it use once, few, many or a size class.

TGTGCCAGCAGGCGCGGGGCGGTCCTCTCTGGAAACACCATATATTTT,CASRRGAVLSGNTIYF,TRBV5-5,NA,TRBJ1-3,few
TGTGCCATCAGTGAGTCACTGGGCTACGCCTTC,CAISESLGYAF,TRBV10-3,NA,TRBJ1-2,NA
TGTGCCAGCAGTACAGGGGTTGGTGAAAAACTGTTTTTT,CASSTGVGEKLFF,TRBV12-3/TRBV12-4,TRBD1,TRBJ1-4,many
TGTGCCATCACACCGGGCACTCGGGGCACTGAAGCTTTCTTT,CAITPGTRGTEAFF,TRBV10-3,NA,TRBJ1-1,NA
TGTGCCAGCAGGACCGGACAGGGGGCGCAGTACTTC,CASRTGQGAQYF,TRBV10-3,TRBD1,TRBJ2-7,few
TGCAGTGCTAGACTGGACTCCTACGAGCAGTACTTC,CSARLDSYEQYF,TRBV20-1,NA,TRBJ2-7,few
TGCAGTGCTAGAGATGGGAAGGGTGGGTACACTGAAGCTTTCTTT,CSARDGKGGYTEAFF,TRBV20-1,NA,TRBJ1-1,many
TGTGCCAGTCGCCGGGACAGGGCCTCGCGCACTGAAGCTTTCTTT,CASRRDRASRTEAFF,TRBV19,TRBD1,TRBJ1-1,many
TGTGCCAGCAGTGAACGCGTAGGGGATAACTATGGCTACACCTTC,CASSERVGDNYGYTF,TRBV2,NA,TRBJ1-2,many
TGTGCCAGCAGCTCCGGATCGTATGGCTACACCTTC,CASSSGSYGYTF,TRBV7-6,NA,TRBJ1-2,many
TGTGCCAGCAGCCAAGCTACAGGGCCACGGTTCACCCAGTACTTC,CASSQATGPRFTQYF,TRBV9,NA,TRBJ2-5,few
TGTGCCAGCAGCACGACACTAGCGGGGGCTTACGAGCAGTACTTC,CASSTTLAGAYEQYF,TRBV14,TRBD2,TRBJ2-7,many
TGCGCCAGCAGCCCGGGGCAGGGGGCTGCAAGCTCCTATAATTCACCCCTCCACTTT,CASSPGQGAASSYNSPLHF,TRBV7-9,TRBD1,TRBJ1-6,NA
TGTGCCAGCAGTGATAGGACAGGGGGCTTAGGCTACACCTTC,CASSDRTGGLGYTF,TRBV2,TRBD1,TRBJ1-2,many
TGCAGTGCTAGAGATCTTCACAAAAGCTCCTGCGAGCAGTACTTC,CSARDLHKSSCEQYF,TRBV20-1,NA,TRBJ2-7,NA
TGTGCCAGCAGCCAAGGGTTAGGAAATTCACCCCTCCACTTT,CASSQGLGNSPLHF,TRBV14,NA,TRBJ1-6,many
TGTGCCAGCAGGCGGGTCTCCGACTATGGCTACACCTTC,CASRRVSDYGYTF,TRBV6-1,NA,TRBJ1-2,many
TGCAGCGTTGAACTAGGGACAGAAAATTTCCTTAACTATGGCTACACCTTC,CSVELGTENFLNYGYTF,TRBV29-1,TRBD1,TRBJ1-2,NA
TGCAGCGTGGAACCGGGACAGGGGGCAATAGGTGAAGCTTTCTTT,CSVEPGQGAIGEAFF,TRBV29-1,TRBD1,TRBJ1-1,many
TGTGCCATCAGTGCTGGGGACGGTCTCTCTGGAAACACCATATATTTT,CAISAGDGLSGNTIYF,TRBV10-3,NA,TRBJ1-3,many
TGCAGCGTAAGACAGGGGCTTTCTAGGAACACTGAAGCTTTCTTT,CSVRQGLSRNTEAFF,TRBV29-1,TRBD1,TRBJ1-1,NA
TGCGCCAGCAGCTCCTCGACTGCAACGAACACCGGGGAGCTGTTTTTT,CASSSSTATNTGELFF,TRBV5-1,NA,TRBJ2-2,few